The rows below give T cell receptor beta chains drawn from one sample of a study of blood T cell repertoires in COVID-19. Clones were sequenced by immunoSEQ multiplex PCR, and TCRdb holds only the in-frame ones, with some missing. The sample has roughly 320,000 clones; more than 90% are singletons. Material: PBMCs or T cells enriched from blood (not recorded which). The source is a woman between 25 and 40 years old who had been exposed to COVID-19. Both conserved end residues are part of each CDR3. The order of the fields is clone size, D gene, V gene, J gene, CDR3 length, CDR3 protein, CDR3 DNA. D genes are given only for firm matches. Clone size is stated in some rows and not others, as once, few, many or a class when expanded.

-	TRBD1	TRBV27	TRBJ1-5	23	CASSLGDRGRVTPVDPSNQPQHF	TGTGCCAGCAGTTTGGGGGACAGGGGGCGGGTAACGCCTGTGGACCCTAGCAATCAGCCCCAGCATTTT
-	-	TRBV7-6	TRBJ2-5	14	CASTPGGAAETQYF	TGTGCCAGCACCCCTGGGGGGGCGGCGGAGACCCAGTACTTC
once	TRBD1	TRBV10-3	TRBJ2-3	16	CAISVNQGAFTDTQYF	TGTGCCATCAGTGTGAATCAGGGGGCCTTCACAGATACGCAGTATTTT
-	TRBD1	TRBV9	TRBJ2-7	15	CASSVGGTVEYEQYF	TGTGCCAGCAGCGTAGGGGGGACAGTTGAGTACGAGCAGTACTTC
few	-	TRBV5-1	TRBJ2-7	14	CASSPDGGSYEQYF	TGCGCCAGCAGCCCTGACGGGGGCTCCTACGAGCAGTACTTC
-	TRBD1	TRBV2	TRBJ2-5	13	CASKWNRGETQYF	TGTGCCAGCAAGTGGAACAGGGGAGAGACCCAGTACTTC
-	-	TRBV21-1	TRBJ1-5	18	CASSPDSVGKYSNQPQHF	TGTGCCAGCAGCCCGGACAGTGTGGGCAAGTATAGCAATCAGCCCCAGCATTTT
-	-	TRBV5-1	TRBJ1-1	15	CASSFLQGWNTEAFF	TGCGCCAGCAGCTTCTTACAGGGTTGGAACACTGAAGCTTTCTTT
-	-	TRBV24-1	TRBJ2-5	11	CATSDGETQYF	TGTGCCACCAGTGACGGGGAGACCCAGTACTTC
-	TRBD1	TRBV19	TRBJ1-2	15	CASSAGTGVREGYTF	TGTGCCAGTAGTGCAGGGACAGGGGTTCGGGAAGGCTACACCTTC
-	TRBD2	TRBV7-2	TRBJ2-1	17	CASSPLGTSGGDNEQFF	TGTGCCAGCAGCCCCTTGGGGACTAGCGGGGGGGACAATGAGCAGTTCTTC
-	TRBD2	TRBV7-9	TRBJ2-3	15	CASSSLGGSTDTQYF	TGTGCCAGCAGCTCCTTGGGAGGGAGCACAGATACGCAGTATTTT
-	-	TRBV7-9	TRBJ2-3	13	CASSSGGSDTQYF	TGTGCCAGCAGCTCGGGGGGCTCGGATACGCAGTATTTT
many	TRBD2	TRBV12-3/TRBV12-4	TRBJ2-3	13	CASSWGGTDTQYF	TGTGCCAGCAGTTGGGGGGGGACAGATACGCAGTATTTT
-	-	TRBV9	TRBJ2-5	15	CASSVERGLQETQYF	TGTGCCAGCAGCGTAGAACGAGGACTCCAAGAGACCCAGTACTTC
-	-	TRBV20-1	TRBJ2-3	15	CSASFGTRSTDTQYF	TGCAGTGCTAGTTTCGGGACACGAAGCACAGATACGCAGTATTTT
-	-	TRBV7-3	TRBJ1-3	15	CASSLSGSSGNTIYF	TGTGCCAGCAGCTTAAGTGGCAGCTCTGGAAACACCATATATTTT
-	TRBD1	TRBV10-3	TRBJ1-1	13	CAISESTGSEAFF	TGTGCCATCAGTGAGTCGACAGGGTCTGAAGCTTTCTTT
-	-	TRBV3-1/TRBV3-2	TRBJ2-3	17	CASSQDDGGGPSDTQYF	TGTGCCAGCAGCCAAGATGATGGGGGGGGCCCCTCAGATACGCAGTATTTT
once	TRBD2	TRBV7-8	TRBJ2-5	14	CASSPPGGGETQYF	TGTGCCAGCAGCCCCCCCGGCGGGGGTGAGACCCAGTACTTC
-	TRBD1	TRBV7-2	TRBJ2-3	15	CASSRTGRNTDTQYF	TGTGCCAGCAGCCGGACAGGGCGGAACACAGATACGCAGTATTTT
-	-	TRBV7-2	TRBJ1-2	13	CASSPKVGGGYTF	TGTGCCAGCAGCCCTAAAGTAGGCGGTGGCTACACCTTC
-	TRBD1	TRBV18	TRBJ1-1	15	CASSPRQGPNTEAFF	TGTGCCAGCTCACCACGACAGGGGCCGAACACTGAAGCTTTCTTT
-	-	TRBV7-3	TRBJ2-7	14	CASSLNSGSYEQYF	TGTGCCAGCAGCTTAAATTCAGGTAGCTACGAGCAGTACTTC
-	TRBD2	TRBV19	TRBJ2-3	15	CASSIWSGGPHTQYF	TGTGCCAGTAGTATTTGGAGCGGGGGGCCCCATACGCAGTATTTT
-	-	TRBV2	TRBJ2-1	18	CASSAKSIRASSHNEQFF	TGTGCCAGCAGCGCGAAATCCATCAGGGCAAGTTCTCACAATGAGCAGTTCTTC
-	TRBD1	TRBV10-3	TRBJ1-5	15	CAIRQGVSSNQPQHF	TGTGCCATCCGACAGGGGGTTTCGAGCAATCAGCCCCAGCATTTT
-	TRBD1	TRBV4-3	TRBJ2-5	15	CASSRGTVIGETQYF	TGCGCCAGCAGCCGAGGGACAGTTATTGGGGAGACCCAGTACTTC
-	-	TRBV6-4	TRBJ2-3	12	CASREKPLAQYF	TGTGCCAGCAGAGAAAAACCACTCGCGCAGTATTTT
-	TRBD2	TRBV5-8	TRBJ2-4	19	CASSLAGLKQAGGKNIQYF	TGTGCCAGCAGCTTGGCCGGGTTAAAACAAGCGGGGGGCAAAAACATTCAGTACTTC
-	TRBD2	TRBV3-1/TRBV3-2	TRBJ2-3	15	CASSQTSGYTDTQYF	TGTGCCAGCAGCCAAACTAGCGGGTACACAGATACGCAGTATTTT
-	TRBD1	TRBV6-1	TRBJ1-5	16	CASSGGGGWRNQPQHF	TGTGCCAGCAGTGGTGGAGGGGGCTGGCGCAATCAGCCCCAGCATTTT
-	TRBD2	TRBV2	TRBJ2-1	17	CASSGTSGGPSYNEQFF	TGTGCCAGCTCCGGGACTAGCGGGGGGCCATCCTACAATGAGCAGTTCTTC
-	-	TRBV7-3	TRBJ1-4	18	CASSSGGMVWAPNEKLFF	TGTGCCAGCAGCTCTGGGGGGATGGTTTGGGCCCCTAATGAAAAACTGTTTTTT
once	-	TRBV29-1	TRBJ2-5	12	CSVSRNKETQYF	TGCAGCGTGAGCAGGAACAAAGAGACCCAGTACTTC
-	-	TRBV29-1	TRBJ2-5	13	CSVGRGLKETQYF	TGCAGCGTTGGCAGGGGCCTAAAAGAGACCCAGTACTTC
-	-	TRBV11-2	TRBJ1-3	17	CASSYQAAGSSGNTIYF	TGTGCCAGCAGCTACCAAGCGGCCGGGAGCTCTGGAAACACCATATATTTT
-	-	TRBV2	TRBJ2-5	14	CASREARNQETQYF	TGTGCCAGCAGGGAGGCTCGGAACCAAGAGACCCAGTACTTC
-	TRBD2	TRBV29-1	TRBJ2-3	15	CSVEGGAGGADTQYF	TGCAGCGTTGAAGGAGGTGCGGGGGGCGCGGATACGCAGTATTTT
-	-	TRBV21-1	TRBJ1-5	17	CASSPGGDRGINQPQHF	TGTGCCAGCAGCCCCGGTGGGGACAGGGGGATCAATCAGCCCCAGCATTTT
-	TRBD2	TRBV6-5	TRBJ2-2	15	CASMTSGGITGELFF	TGTGCCAGCATGACTAGCGGGGGTATAACCGGGGAGCTGTTTTTT